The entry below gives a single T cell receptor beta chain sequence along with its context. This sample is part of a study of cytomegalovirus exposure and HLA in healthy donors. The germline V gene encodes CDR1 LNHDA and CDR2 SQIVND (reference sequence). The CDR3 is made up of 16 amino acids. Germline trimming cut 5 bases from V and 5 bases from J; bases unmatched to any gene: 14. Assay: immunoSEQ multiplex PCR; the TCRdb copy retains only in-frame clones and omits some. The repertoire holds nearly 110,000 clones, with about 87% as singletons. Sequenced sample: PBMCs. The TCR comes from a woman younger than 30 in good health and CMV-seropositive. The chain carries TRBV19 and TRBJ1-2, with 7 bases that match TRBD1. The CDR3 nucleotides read TGTGCCAGTAGTGGATCAAGGCCCGGGACAGCTTATGGCTACACCTTC. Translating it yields CASSGSRPGTAYGYTF.